Listed here is a single T cell receptor beta chain. The antigen is undetermined. General study points: Tumor memory CD4+ T cell TCR gene usage was found to cluster with blood and lymph node memory CD4+ cells and with lymph node naive CD4+ cells. The larger-cohort validation was restricted to a single TCR beta V-J rearrangement rather than whole repertoires. Tumor Tregs overlapped most with tumor, then blood, naive CD4+ cells.

Trimming removed 7 bases from V and 6 bases from J; junction bases left unmatched: 12. Per the germline V gene, CDR1 is MNHEY and CDR2 is SVGEGT. This CDR3 is 15 amino acids long. Semi-nested PCR with Nested Universal Primer A followed constant-region reverse priming of full-length variable regions. TCRdb analysed the 5' RACE reads with MiXCR anew, one entry per CDR3 protein. The sample has some 8,000 distinct CDR3 sequences, around half seen once. V and J are TRBV6-2 or TRBV6-3 and TRBJ2-1, with 7 bases matching TRBD2. The receptor's source is a female donor with breast cancer. The specimen was memory CD4+ T cells sorted from a lymph node. The sample's subset: memory CD4+ T cells, CD4+CD45RO+CD25-. This chain's CDR3 is CASKGQTSASNEQFF. The CDR3 bases are TGTGCCAGCAAGGGGCAAACTAGCGCCAGCAATGAGCAGTTCTTC.